This T cell receptor beta chain was found in a study of blood T cell repertoires in COVID-19. Clones were read by immunoSEQ multiplex PCR, and TCRdb kept only the in-frame ones, dropping some. The table lists around 130,000 clones, over 70% of them singletons, with around 18% in the top ten. Germline lookup yields CDR1 LGHNA and CDR2 YNFKEQ. V was clipped by 5 bases and J by 11 bases; unmatched bases: 13. The CDR3 loop spans 15 amino acids. This TCR was recovered from a man aged 80 or over with acute or convalescent COVID-19. Sequenced sample: peripheral blood. The rearrangement joins TRBV4-2 to TRBJ1-4; 8 bases line up with TRBD1. The CDR3 bases are TGTGCCAGCAGCTCGAGTGGGGCAGGGGGCGGGAAACTGTTTTTT. Translated: CASSSSGAGGGKLFF.